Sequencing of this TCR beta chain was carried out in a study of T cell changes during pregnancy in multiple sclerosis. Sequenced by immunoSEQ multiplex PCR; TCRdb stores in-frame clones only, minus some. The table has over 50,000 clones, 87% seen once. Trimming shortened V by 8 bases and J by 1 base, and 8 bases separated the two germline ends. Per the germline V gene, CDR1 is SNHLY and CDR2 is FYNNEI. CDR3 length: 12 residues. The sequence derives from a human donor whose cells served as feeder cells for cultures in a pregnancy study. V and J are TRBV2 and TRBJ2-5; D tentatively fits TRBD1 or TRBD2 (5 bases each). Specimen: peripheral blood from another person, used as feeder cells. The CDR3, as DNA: TGTGCCAGCGGGGGATCCCAAGAGACCCAGTACTTC. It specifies CASGGSQETQYF.